These 17 T cell receptor beta chains came from one sample sequenced in a study of shared clonotypes between healthy human individuals (TCRdb year 2020). Library method: the immunoSEQ multiplex PCR assay. Held by TCRdb, this immuneACCESS table contains in-frame sequences only and omits some clones. Under half of the omission traces to an unresolved V gene where checked; the cause of the rest is unknown. This sample holds roughly 2 million clones; 90% to 95% were observed only once. Roughly 0.13% of the sample goes to the ten largest clones. The sample taken for sequencing was naive CD4+ T cells sorted from blood. Taken with the paper, the label for cell subset or site translates to: CD45RA+ positively selected. The receptors originated from a man between 18 and 29 years old in good health.

As concerns this clone: This could be a read error, since a much larger clone is one nucleotide away. Other nucleotide sequences from this sample produce the same CDR3. The chain recombines TRBV2 with TRBJ2-5; D unclear. The germline V gene has CDR1 SNHLY and CDR2 FYNNEI. CDR3 length: 11 amino acids. The CDR3 is CASSGEETQYF. CDR3 DNA sequence: TGTGCCAGCAGCGGAGAAGAGACTCAGTACTTC.

In nucleotides, the CDR3 is TGTGCCAGCAGATCATACAGGGGTCCGAGCACAGATACGCAGTATTTT. Its translation: CASRSYRGPSTDTQYF. The V and J genes are TRBV25-1 and TRBJ2-3; 7 bases line up with TRBD1. V lost 6 bases and J lost 0; bases outside the gene matches: 9. CDR3 length: 16 amino acids. Germline CDR1 reads MGHDK; CDR2 reads SYGVNS.

The chain recombines TRBV11-2 with TRBJ2-5, with TRBD2 matching 10 bases. Germline V lookup: CDR1 SGHAT, CDR2 FQNNGV. The CDR3 is 16 residues long. J lost 4 bases, V lost 0 bases, and 5 bases had no gene match. CDR3 sequence reads: CASSLDPSGSGETQYF. CDR3 nucleotide sequence: TGTGCCAGCAGCTTAGACCCTAGCGGGAGTGGAGAGACCCAGTACTTC. The full variable domain, in which reference TRBV11-2 and TRBJ2-5 provide the parts outside the CDR3, is EAGVAQSPRYKIIEKRQSVAFWCNPISGHATLYWYQQILGQGPKLLIQFQNNGVVDDSQLPKDRFSAERLKGVDSTLKIQPAKLEDSAVYLCASSLDPSGSGETQYFGPGTRLLVL.

V and J are TRBV6-5 and TRBJ2-7; 7 positions match TRBD1. Germline values: CDR1 MNHEY, CDR2 SVGAGI. The CDR3 consists of 15 residues. The V and J ends lost 0 bases and 4 bases, in that order; junction bases with no gene match: 6. The CDR3 DNA follows: TGTGCCAGCAGTTACTCGAACGACAGGGTTTACGAGCAGTACTTC. Protein product: CASSYSNDRVYEQYF.

As concerns this clone: Other DNA variants within this sample encode the same CDR3. The CDR3 DNA reads TGTGCCAGCAGCTTGAATGATCAGCCCCAGCATTTT. Its translation: CASSLNDQPQHF. V gene TRBV5-6 combines with J gene TRBJ1-5; D is uncertain. V shed 1 base and J shed 5 bases, with 4 bases lying between them. Per the germline V gene, CDR1 is SGHDT and CDR2 is YYEEEE. The CDR3 extends over 12 amino acids.

This chain links TRBV7-2 with TRBJ1-2; tentative D call: TRBD1 (6 bases). The CDR3 is 13 amino acids. Germline assignment: CDR1 SGHTA and CDR2 FQGNSA. The germline V and J ends were trimmed by 3 bases and 4 bases, with 9 bases remaining between them. As DNA, the CDR3 is TGTGCCAGCAGCTTTGAGGGGGGCTATGGCTACACCTTC. Translation gives CASSFEGGYGYTF.

This rearrangement joins TRBV28 to TRBJ2-7; possibly TRBD2 for D (6 bases). CDR3 size: 12 residues. V lost 6 bases and J lost 7, with 13 bases in between. Germline loops: CDR1 MDHEN, CDR2 SYDVKM. CDR3 bases: TGTGCCAGCAGCCTGGAGGGGAATGAGCAGTACTTC. It translates to CASSLEGNEQYF. The complete variable domain, with remaining parts taken from reference TRBV28 and TRBJ2-7, reads DVKVTQSSRYLVKRTGEKVFLECVQDMDHENMFWYRQDPGLGLRLIYFSYDVKMKEKGDIPEGYSVSREKKERFSLILESASTNQTSMYLCASSLEGNEQYFGPGTRLTVT.

The chain joins TRBV14 to TRBJ1-1, with D perhaps TRBD1 (5 bases). CDR3 length equals 15 residues. CDR1 SGHDN and CDR2 FVKESK come from the germline V gene. The germline V and J ends were trimmed by 0 bases and 5 bases, with 13 bases remaining between them. The CDR3 DNA reads as TGTGCCAGCAGCCAAGATGGGGGTGGAAGTACTGAAGCTTTCTTT. This gives the protein CASSQDGGGSTEAFF.

The chain joins TRBV28 to TRBJ2-7; D gene ambiguous. This CDR3 spans 14 amino acids. V was cut by 5 bases and J by 6 bases, with 17 bases left in between. Germline loops: CDR1 MDHEN, CDR2 SYDVKM. This chain's CDR3 is CASSLTHVMGEQYF. CDR3 in DNA: TGTGCCAGCAGTCTCACTCACGTTATGGGCGAGCAGTACTTC. Drawing the rest from reference TRBV28 and TRBJ2-7, the complete variable domain is DVKVTQSSRYLVKRTGEKVFLECVQDMDHENMFWYRQDPGLGLRLIYFSYDVKMKEKGDIPEGYSVSREKKERFSLILESASTNQTSMYLCASSLTHVMGEQYFGPGTRLTVT.

This clone was seen once. V is TRBV11-2 and J is TRBJ1-1; possible D gene TRBD1, 5 bases. CDR1 and CDR2 (germline): SGHAT, FQNNGV. V was clipped by 1 base and J by 3 bases, with 9 bases between them. This CDR3 spans 14 amino acids. CDR3 amino acids: CASSLVGGDTEAFF. In DNA form, the CDR3 reads TGTGCCAGCAGCTTAGTAGGAGGGGACACTGAAGCTTTCTTT.

The genes are TRBV12-5 and TRBJ1-1; a weak D match, TRBD1 (5 bases). The CDR3 length is 11 residues. The germline V gene encodes CDR1 LGHNT and CDR2 FRNRAP. Trimming took 6 bases from V and 10 from J, leaving 12 bases between them. CDR3 in amino acids: CASGSDTAAFF. The DNA for the CDR3 is TGTGCTAGTGGCTCGGACACGGCAGCTTTCTTT.

This chain connects TRBV7-2 to TRBJ2-7, with 9 bases matching TRBD1. Germline CDR1 is SGHTA and CDR2 is FQGNSA. CDR3 length: 13 amino acids. V was clipped by 6 bases and J by 2 bases; unmatched bases: 2. The CDR3 loop is CASRGQGTYEQYF. The CDR3 bases are TGTGCCAGCAGGGGACAGGGAACCTACGAGCAGTACTTC.

The J gene is TRBJ1-1, the V gene TRBV19; a weak D match, TRBD1 (6 bases). The length of the CDR3 is 13 residues. In germline, CDR1 is LNHDA, CDR2 SQIVND (reference sequence). Trimming removed 5 bases at V and 3 bases at J, with 10 bases between. In DNA, the CDR3 is TGTGCCAGTAGTCTTACAGGGCACACTGAAGCTTTCTTT. Amino acid sequence: CASSLTGHTEAFF.

The genes are TRBV6-5 and TRBJ2-5; 8 bases align to TRBD1. V was clipped by 4 bases and J by 4 bases; unmatched bases: 5. The germline V gene encodes CDR1 MNHEY and CDR2 SVGAGI. The CDR3 has 14 residues. CDR3 amino acids: CASSLWTGTETQYF. CDR3 in DNA: TGTGCCAGCAGTTTATGGACAGGGACAGAGACCCAGTACTTC.

This clone was detected only once. This sequence joins TRBV30 and TRBJ2-3, with TRBD2 identical over 10 bases. Losses at the gene ends were 4 bases for V and 4 bases for J; bases not matched to a gene: 5. The CDR3 sequence is 14 residues long. The germline CDR1 and CDR2 sequences are GTSNPN and SVGIG (reference sequence). The CDR3 nucleotides read TGTGCCTGGATTCGGAGCGGGGGGGCAGATACGCAGTATTTT. The encoded protein is CAWIRSGGADTQYF.

The V call is TRBV5-1, the J call TRBJ2-7; D ambiguous. Germline values: CDR1 SGHRS, CDR2 YFSETQ. Trimming left V 0 bases short and J 7 bases short, with 14 bases between. The CDR3 has 14 residues. The CDR3 region is CASSLGLHREEQYF. Written as DNA, the CDR3 is TGCGCCAGCAGCTTGGGGCTACACCGCGAAGAGCAGTACTTC. The complete variable domain, with remaining parts taken from reference TRBV5-1 and TRBJ2-7, reads KAGVTQTPRYLIKTRGQQVTLSCSPISGHRSVSWYQQTPGQGLQFLFEYFSETQRNKGNFPGRFSGRQFSNSRSEMNVSTLELGDSALYLCASSLGLHREEQYFGPGTRLTVT.

V gene TRBV18 combines with J gene TRBJ1-5; TRBD1 aligns across 7 bases. V lost 5 bases, J lost 7 bases, and 8 bases stayed unmatched. Germline CDR1 and CDR2: KGHSH and LQKENI. The length of the CDR3 is 14 residues. The CDR3 nucleotides are TGTGCCAGCTCATATGGACAGGCTGACCAGCCCCAGCATTTT. Its protein is CASSYGQADQPQHF.